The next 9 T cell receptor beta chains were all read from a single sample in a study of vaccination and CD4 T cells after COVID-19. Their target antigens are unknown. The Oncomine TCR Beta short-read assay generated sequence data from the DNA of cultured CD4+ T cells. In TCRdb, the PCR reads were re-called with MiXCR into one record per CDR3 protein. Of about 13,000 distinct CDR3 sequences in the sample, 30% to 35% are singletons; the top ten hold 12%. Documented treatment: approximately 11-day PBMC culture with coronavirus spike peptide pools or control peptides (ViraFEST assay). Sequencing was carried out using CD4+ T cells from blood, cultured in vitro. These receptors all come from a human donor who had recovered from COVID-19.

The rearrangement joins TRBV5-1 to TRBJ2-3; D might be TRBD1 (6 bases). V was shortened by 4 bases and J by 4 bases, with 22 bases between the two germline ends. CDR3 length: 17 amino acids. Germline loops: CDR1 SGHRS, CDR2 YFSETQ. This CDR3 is CASSPATGRGGADTQYF. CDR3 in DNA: TGCGCCAGCAGCCCTGCGACTGGCAGGGGTGGTGCAGATACGCAGTATTTT.

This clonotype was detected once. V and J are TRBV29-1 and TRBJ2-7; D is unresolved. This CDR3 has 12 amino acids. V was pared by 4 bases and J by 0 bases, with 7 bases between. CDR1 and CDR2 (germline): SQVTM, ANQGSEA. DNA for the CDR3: TGCAGCGTTGGGCCGAGCTCCTACGAGCAGTACTTC. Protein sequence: CSVGPSSYEQYF.

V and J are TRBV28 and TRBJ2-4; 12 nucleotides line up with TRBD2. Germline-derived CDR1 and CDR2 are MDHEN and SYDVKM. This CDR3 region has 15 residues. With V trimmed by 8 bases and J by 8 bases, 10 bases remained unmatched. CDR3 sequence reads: CASGSLAGGKDIQYF. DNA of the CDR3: TGTGCCAGCGGATCCCTAGCGGGAGGGAAGGACATTCAGTACTTC.

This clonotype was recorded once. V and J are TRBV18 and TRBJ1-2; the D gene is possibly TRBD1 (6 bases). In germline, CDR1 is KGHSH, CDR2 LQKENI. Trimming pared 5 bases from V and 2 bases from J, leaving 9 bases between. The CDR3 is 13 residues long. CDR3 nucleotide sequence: TGTGCCAGCTCAGGGGACAAGAACTATGGCTACACCTTC. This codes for CASSGDKNYGYTF.

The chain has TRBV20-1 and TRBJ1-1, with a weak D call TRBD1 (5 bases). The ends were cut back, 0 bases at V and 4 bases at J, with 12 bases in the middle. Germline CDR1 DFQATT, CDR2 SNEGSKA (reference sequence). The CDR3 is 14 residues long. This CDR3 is CSARERFRGTEAFF. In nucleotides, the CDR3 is TGCAGTGCTAGAGAACGTTTTAGGGGCACTGAAGCTTTCTTT.

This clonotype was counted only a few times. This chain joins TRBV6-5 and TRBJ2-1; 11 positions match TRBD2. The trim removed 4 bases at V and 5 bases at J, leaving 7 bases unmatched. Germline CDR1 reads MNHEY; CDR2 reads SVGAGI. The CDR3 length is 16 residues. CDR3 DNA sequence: TGTGCCAGCAGTTCGAGGGGGGGACTAGCGGACAATGAGCAGTTCTTC. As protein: CASSSRGGLADNEQFF.

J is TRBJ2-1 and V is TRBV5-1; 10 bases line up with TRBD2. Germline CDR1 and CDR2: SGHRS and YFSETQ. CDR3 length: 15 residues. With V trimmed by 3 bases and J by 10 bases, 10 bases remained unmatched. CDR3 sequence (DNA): TGCGCCAGCAGCTCGCTAGCGGGAGTCGTCGGAGAGCAGTTCTTC. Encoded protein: CASSSLAGVVGEQFF.

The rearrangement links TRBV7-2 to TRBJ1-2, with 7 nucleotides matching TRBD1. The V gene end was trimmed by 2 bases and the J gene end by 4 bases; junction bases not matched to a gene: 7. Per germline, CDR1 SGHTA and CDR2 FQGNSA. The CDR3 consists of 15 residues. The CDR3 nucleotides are TGTGCCAGCAGCTTAACACCCGACAGGGCCTATGGCTACACCTTC. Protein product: CASSLTPDRAYGYTF.

CDR3: CASSEAGQGNTIYF. CDR3 nucleotide sequence: TGTGCCAGCAGTGAAGCGGGACAGGGAAACACCATATATTTT. The chain carries TRBV6-1 and TRBJ1-3; TRBD1 aligns across 7 bases. Germline V lookup: CDR1 MNHNS, CDR2 SASEGT. The junction had 0 bases not matched to a gene; V was cut back by 0 bases and J by 4 bases. The CDR3 has 14 residues.